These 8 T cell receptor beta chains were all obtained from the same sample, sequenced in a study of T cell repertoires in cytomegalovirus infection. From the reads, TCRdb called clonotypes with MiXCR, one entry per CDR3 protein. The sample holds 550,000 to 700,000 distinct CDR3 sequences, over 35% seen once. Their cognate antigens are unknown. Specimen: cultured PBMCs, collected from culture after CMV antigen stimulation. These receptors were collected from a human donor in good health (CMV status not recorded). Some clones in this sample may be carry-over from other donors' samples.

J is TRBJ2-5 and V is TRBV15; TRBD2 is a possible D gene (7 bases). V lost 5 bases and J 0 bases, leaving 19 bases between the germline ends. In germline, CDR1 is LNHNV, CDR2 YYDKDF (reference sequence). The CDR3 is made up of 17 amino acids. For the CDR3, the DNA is TGTGCCACCAGCGGACTAGGTGGGGGCTCGTACCAAGAGACCCAGTACTTC. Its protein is CATSGLGGGSYQETQYF.

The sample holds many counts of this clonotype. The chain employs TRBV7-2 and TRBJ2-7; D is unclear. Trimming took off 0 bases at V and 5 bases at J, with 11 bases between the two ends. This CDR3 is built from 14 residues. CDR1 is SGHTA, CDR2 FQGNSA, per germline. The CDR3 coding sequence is TGTGCCAGCAGCTTAGCTACTCCTTGGGACGAGCAGTACTTC. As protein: CASSLATPWDEQYF.

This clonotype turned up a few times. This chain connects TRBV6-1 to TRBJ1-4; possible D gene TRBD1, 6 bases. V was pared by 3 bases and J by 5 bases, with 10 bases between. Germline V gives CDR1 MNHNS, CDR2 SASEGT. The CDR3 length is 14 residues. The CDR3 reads CASSDLGANEKLFF. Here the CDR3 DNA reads TGTGCCAGCAGTGACTTGGGGGCGAATGAAAAACTGTTTTTT.

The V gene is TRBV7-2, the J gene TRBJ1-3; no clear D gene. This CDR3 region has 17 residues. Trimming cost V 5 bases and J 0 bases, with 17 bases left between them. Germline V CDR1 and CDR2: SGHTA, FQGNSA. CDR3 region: CASSPWAYSDSGNTIYF. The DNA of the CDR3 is TGTGCCAGCAGCCCCTGGGCCTATTCCGACTCTGGAAACACCATATATTTT.

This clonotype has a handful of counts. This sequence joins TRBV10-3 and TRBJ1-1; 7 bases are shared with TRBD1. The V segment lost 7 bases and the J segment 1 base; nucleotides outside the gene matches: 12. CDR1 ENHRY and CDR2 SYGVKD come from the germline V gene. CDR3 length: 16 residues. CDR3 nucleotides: TGTGCCATCATGGGGGGACAGCCTCAGACGAACACTGAAGCTTTCTTT. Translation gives CAIMGGQPQTNTEAFF.

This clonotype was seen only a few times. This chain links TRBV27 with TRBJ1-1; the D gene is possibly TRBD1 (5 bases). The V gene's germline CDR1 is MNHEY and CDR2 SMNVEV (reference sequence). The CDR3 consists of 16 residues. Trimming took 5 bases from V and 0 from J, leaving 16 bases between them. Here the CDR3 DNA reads TGTGCCAGCAGTCCAAGGGACGGATTAATGAACACTGAAGCTTTCTTT. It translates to CASSPRDGLMNTEAFF.

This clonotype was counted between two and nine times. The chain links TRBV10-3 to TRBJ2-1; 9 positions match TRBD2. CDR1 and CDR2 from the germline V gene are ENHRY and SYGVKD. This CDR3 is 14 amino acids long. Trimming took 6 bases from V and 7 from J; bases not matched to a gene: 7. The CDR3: CAIRGGGAGNEQFF. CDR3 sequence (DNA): TGTGCCATCAGGGGCGGGGGGGCCGGGAATGAGCAGTTCTTC.

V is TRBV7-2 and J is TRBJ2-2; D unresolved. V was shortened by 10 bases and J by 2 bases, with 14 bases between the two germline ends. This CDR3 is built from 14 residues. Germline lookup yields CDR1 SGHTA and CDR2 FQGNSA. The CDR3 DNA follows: TGTGCCACCACTTACGAGACAAACACCGGGGAGCTGTTTTTT. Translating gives CATTYETNTGELFF.